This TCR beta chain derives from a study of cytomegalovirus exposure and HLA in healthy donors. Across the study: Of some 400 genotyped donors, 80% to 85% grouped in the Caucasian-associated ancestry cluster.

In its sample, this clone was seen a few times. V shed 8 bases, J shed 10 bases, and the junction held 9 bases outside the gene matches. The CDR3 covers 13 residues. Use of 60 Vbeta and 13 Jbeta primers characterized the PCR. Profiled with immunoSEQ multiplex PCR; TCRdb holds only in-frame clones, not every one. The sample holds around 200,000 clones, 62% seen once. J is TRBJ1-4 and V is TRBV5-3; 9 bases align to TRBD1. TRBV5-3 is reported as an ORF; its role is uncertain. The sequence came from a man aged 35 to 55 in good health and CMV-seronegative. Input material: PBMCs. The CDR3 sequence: CARDGQGKGKLFF. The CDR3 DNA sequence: TGTGCCAGGGACGGACAGGGGAAGGGAAAACTGTTTTTT.